A selection of T cell receptor beta chains follows, all from one sample in a study of blood T cell repertoires in COVID-19. Some clones are missing from TCRdb's copy, which holds only in-frame ones; the method was immunoSEQ multiplex PCR. Of a few hundred thousand clones detected, around 91% appear once; the ten largest clones hold 1% to 1.3%. Specimen: PBMCs or T cells enriched from blood (not recorded which). The receptor set was obtained from a young man who had recovered from COVID-19. Both conserved end residues are part of each CDR3. The D gene is left open where the match is weak. The size of a clone is reported for some rows only, either as once, few or many, or as a class for expanded clones.

TRBV28	TRBJ1-1	NA	NA	CASSPHSGDHTEAFF	TGTGCCAGCAGTCCTCATTCAGGGGATCACACTGAAGCTTTCTTT
TRBV15	TRBJ2-2	NA	TRBD1	CATSRDLAGGSTGELFF	TGTGCCACCAGCAGAGATTTGGCAGGGGGCAGCACCGGGGAGCTGTTTTTT
TRBV7-9	TRBJ2-4	NA	TRBD1	CASSLNPGTVANIQYF	TGTGCCAGCAGCTTAAACCCAGGGACAGTGGCAAACATTCAGTACTTC
TRBV18	TRBJ2-1	NA	NA	CASSPFRDSYNEQFF	TGTGCCAGCTCACCTTTCCGGGACTCCTACAATGAGCAGTTCTTC
TRBV5-1	TRBJ2-5	NA	NA	CASSLDGLRVGETQYF	TGCGCCAGCAGCTTGGATGGCTTGAGGGTTGGAGAGACCCAGTACTTC
TRBV6-5	TRBJ1-6	NA	NA	CASDHNGSPLHF	TGTGCCAGTGATCATAACGGTTCACCCCTCCACTTT
TRBV5-1	TRBJ2-7	NA	TRBD2	CASSLTSGSIEQYF	TGCGCCAGCAGCTTGACTAGCGGCTCCATCGAGCAGTACTTC
TRBV27	TRBJ1-2	NA	NA	CASSAGVFYGYTF	TGTGCCAGCAGTGCCGGGGTATTCTATGGCTACACCTTC
TRBV24-1	TRBJ1-2	NA	TRBD1	CATSESGGTGALYGYTF	TGTGCCACCAGTGAATCTGGTGGGACAGGGGCCCTGTATGGCTACACCTTC
TRBV18	TRBJ1-6	NA	TRBD1	CASSPRTGDNSPLHF	TGTGCCAGCTCACCACGAACAGGGGATAATTCACCCCTCCACTTT
TRBV2	TRBJ2-2	NA	TRBD2	CASSEPGRGTGELFF	TGTGCCAGCAGTGAACCTGGGCGGGGGACCGGGGAGCTGTTTTTT
TRBV28	TRBJ2-5	NA	TRBD2	CASSLGTGGVETQYF	TGTGCCAGCAGTTTAGGAACGGGAGGGGTTGAGACCCAGTACTTC
TRBV11-2	TRBJ1-5	NA	NA	CASSLDFSQPQHF	TGTGCCAGCAGCCTAGACTTCTCTCAGCCCCAGCATTTT
TRBV3-1/TRBV3-2	TRBJ2-1	once	TRBD2	CASSQELVIAGNNEQFF	TGTGCCAGCAGCCAAGAATTGGTAATAGCGGGGAACAATGAGCAGTTCTTC
TRBV7-9	TRBJ2-3	NA	TRBD2	CASSPRTSGKGRDTQYF	TGTGCCAGCAGCCCACGGACTAGCGGAAAGGGCAGGGATACGCAGTATTTT
TRBV5-1	TRBJ2-3	NA	NA	CASSTRTNTDTQYF	TGCGCCAGCAGCACAAGGACTAACACAGATACGCAGTATTTT
TRBV4-1	TRBJ1-3	NA	NA	CASSQESGPGNTIYF	TGCGCCAGCAGCCAAGAATCGGGTCCTGGAAACACCATATATTTT
TRBV9	TRBJ1-6	once	TRBD1	CASSVAPGGTANSPLHF	TGTGCCAGCAGCGTAGCGCCTGGGGGGACAGCGAATTCACCCCTCCACTTT
TRBV15	TRBJ1-6	NA	TRBD1	CATSSLLTGIGNSPLHF	TGTGCCACCAGCAGCCTTTTGACAGGGATAGGTAATTCACCCCTCCACTTT
TRBV19	TRBJ1-2	NA	NA	CASSTSPGNYGYTF	TGTGCCAGTAGTACGTCCCCGGGGAACTATGGCTACACCTTC
TRBV18	TRBJ2-4	NA	TRBD1	CASSWSNMGTGDIQYF	TGTGCCAGCTCATGGTCAAACATGGGGACAGGGGACATTCAGTACTTC
TRBV3-1/TRBV3-2	TRBJ2-7	NA	NA	CASSPGHIYEQYF	TGTGCCAGCAGCCCAGGACATATCTACGAGCAGTACTTC
TRBV2	TRBJ2-7	NA	TRBD2	CASTQLAGGGEQYF	TGTGCCAGCACTCAACTAGCGGGAGGAGGCGAGCAGTACTTC
TRBV19	TRBJ1-5	once	TRBD1	CASSMLEGATQPQHF	TGTGCCAGTAGTATGTTGGAGGGGGCGACTCAGCCCCAGCATTTT
TRBV11-2	TRBJ1-2	NA	TRBD1	CASSRDRPNYGYTF	TGTGCCAGCAGCAGGGACAGACCTAACTATGGCTACACCTTC
TRBV2	TRBJ2-2	NA	TRBD2	CASSPVPGLAGGPNGELFF	TGTGCCAGCAGCCCCGTCCCGGGACTAGCGGGAGGGCCAAACGGGGAGCTGTTTTTT
TRBV2	TRBJ2-6	NA	TRBD2	CASSVAGAFLFSGANVLTF	TGTGCCAGCTCAGTAGCGGGAGCCTTTTTATTCTCTGGGGCCAACGTCCTGACTTTC
TRBV29-1	TRBJ2-7	NA	TRBD2	CSARSGSDEQYF	TGCAGCGCCCGAAGCGGGAGTGACGAGCAGTACTTC
TRBV5-4	TRBJ1-1	NA	NA	CATFETPGFMNTEAFF	TGTGCCACCTTCGAGACGCCAGGTTTCATGAACACTGAAGCTTTCTTT
TRBV11-2	TRBJ1-6	NA	NA	CASSNNRVNSPLHF	TGTGCCAGCAGTAACAACAGAGTAAATTCACCCCTCCACTTT
TRBV7-2	TRBJ1-1	NA	NA	CASSPRVNTEAFF	TGTGCCAGCAGTCCCAGGGTGAACACTGAAGCTTTCTTT
TRBV30	TRBJ1-2	NA	NA	CAWRTREKGYTF	TGTGCCTGGAGAACCAGGGAAAAAGGCTACACCTTC
TRBV18	TRBJ2-1	NA	TRBD1	CASSPRGQGAFNEQFF	TGTGCCAGCTCACCACGGGGACAGGGGGCCTTCAATGAGCAGTTCTTC
TRBV7-2	TRBJ2-1	NA	TRBD1	CASSRGQGNEQFF	TGTGCCAGCAGCCGCGGACAGGGGAATGAGCAGTTCTTC
TRBV7-8	TRBJ1-2	NA	TRBD1	CASSTGTGRVGYTF	TGTGCCAGCAGCACTGGGACAGGGCGGGTTGGCTACACCTTC
TRBV7-8	TRBJ2-3	NA	TRBD1	CASSLWTGGTDTQYF	TGTGCCAGCAGCTTATGGACAGGGGGGACAGATACGCAGTATTTT
TRBV21-1	TRBJ2-4	NA	NA	CASSRDREIVNKNIQYF	TGTGCCAGCAGCAGGGACAGGGAGATCGTTAACAAAAACATTCAGTACTTC
TRBV7-9	TRBJ2-3	NA	TRBD1	CASSLEGTVTDTQYF	TGTGCCAGCAGCTTAGAGGGGACAGTCACAGATACGCAGTATTTT
TRBV3-1/TRBV3-2	TRBJ1-5	few	TRBD1	CASSQRGQQPQHF	TGTGCCAGCAGCCAAAGGGGGCAACAGCCCCAGCATTTT
TRBV18	TRBJ2-7	NA	NA	CASSPATGGHEQYF	TGTGCCAGCTCCCCGGCCACGGGTGGCCACGAGCAGTACTTC
TRBV5-1	TRBJ1-2	NA	NA	CASSLSGWVDYGYTF	TGCGCCAGCAGCTTGTCCGGGTGGGTCGACTATGGCTACACCTTC
TRBV2	TRBJ1-2	once	NA	CAEAGPNYGYTF	TGTGCCGAGGCGGGACCCAACTATGGCTACACCTTC
TRBV7-7	TRBJ2-5	NA	TRBD1	CASSTGTGPPETQYF	TGTGCCAGCAGCACCGGGACAGGTCCCCCGGAGACCCAGTACTTC
TRBV2	TRBJ1-2	NA	TRBD1	CASSGTGGDYGYTF	TGTGCCAGCAGTGGGACAGGGGGGGACTATGGCTACACCTTC
TRBV6-5	TRBJ1-3	once	TRBD1	CASRRDREFGNTIYF	TGTGCCAGCAGACGGGACAGGGAGTTTGGAAACACCATATATTTT
TRBV5-4	TRBJ2-7	NA	TRBD1	CASSSPETGYEQYF	TGTGCCAGCAGCTCCCCGGAGACAGGGTACGAGCAGTACTTC
TRBV27	TRBJ1-6	NA	NA	CASSLVGNSPLHF	TGTGCCAGCAGTTTAGTTGGCAATTCACCCCTCCACTTT
TRBV7-9	TRBJ2-1	NA	NA	CASSLLSSYNEQFF	TGTGCCAGCAGCTTGCTGAGCTCCTACAATGAGCAGTTCTTC